This passage covers 23 T cell receptor beta chains from one sample sequenced in a study of radiation and T cells in renal cell carcinoma. Time point noted: blood 4 weeks post-SBRT, at nephrectomy. Indicated treatment: 15 Gy SBRT to primary tumor, nephrectomy 4 weeks later. Here immunoSEQ multiplex PCR was the method, and the copy in TCRdb shows in-frame clones only, minus some. Found here are 120,000 to 150,000 clones, 86% of them singletons; the top ten hold less than 20%. Sequences were derived from blood, sampled from a patient whose treatment included radiotherapy and nephrectomy. These receptors all come from a woman in her 50s with renal cell carcinoma.

This chain uses TRBV5-1 with TRBJ1-1; 9 nucleotides line up with TRBD1. The CDR3 is 14 amino acids. Germline V gives CDR1 SGHRS, CDR2 YFSETQ. J lost 11 bases, V lost 0 bases, and 8 bases had no gene match. CDR3 coding DNA: TGCGCCAGCAGCTTGGAGACAGGGGGGCCATTGGCTTTCTTT. Protein product: CASSLETGGPLAFF.

The chain's CDR3 is CASSSDVGNQPQHF. In nucleotides, the CDR3 is TGTGCCAGCAGCTCTGATGTGGGCAATCAGCCCCAGCATTTT. The gene calls are TRBV7-6 and TRBJ1-5; no definite D call. The ends were cut back, 4 bases at V and 2 bases at J, with 9 bases in the middle. Per germline, CDR1 SGHVS and CDR2 FNYEAQ. CDR3 length: 14 residues.

The chain is built from TRBV10-3 and TRBJ1-3; no clear D gene. The CDR3 sequence is 15 residues long. Germline assignment: CDR1 ENHRY and CDR2 SYGVKD. V was clipped by 5 bases and J by 6 bases, with 17 bases between them. The CDR3 reads CAISQGYTVENTIYF. CDR3 bases: TGTGCCATCAGTCAAGGATACACAGTCGAAAACACCATATATTTT.

V usage is TRBV11-1 and J usage is TRBJ1-1; 7 bases agree with TRBD1. The ends lost 4 bases at V and 5 bases at J; junction bases unmatched: 7. This CDR3 is 14 amino acids long. Germline V gene lookup returns CDR1 SGHAT and CDR2 FQDESV (reference sequence). The CDR3: CASSSLQGMTEAFF. The DNA of the CDR3 is TGTGCCAGCAGCTCCCTACAGGGGATGACTGAAGCTTTCTTT.

The table lists this clone with a count of one. The chain couples TRBV5-1 to TRBJ2-3; 9 bases are shared with TRBD1. The germline V gene encodes CDR1 SGHRS and CDR2 YFSETQ. CDR3 size: 15 residues. The junction had 3 bases not matched to a gene; V was cut back by 0 bases and J by 4 bases. The CDR3 coding sequence is TGCGCCAGCAGCTTGGGGACAGGGGTGCCAGATACGCAGTATTTT. Translation: CASSLGTGVPDTQYF.

This chain uses TRBV9 with TRBJ2-6; maybe TRBD1 (6 bases). Trimming shortened V by 2 bases and J by 2 bases, and 14 bases separated the two germline ends. The length of the CDR3 is 17 residues. Germline V gene sequence: CDR1 SGDLS, CDR2 YYNGEE. CDR3 amino acids: CASSVEFKGAGANVLTF. The DNA of the CDR3 is TGTGCCAGCAGCGTGGAGTTCAAGGGGGCTGGGGCCAACGTCCTGACTTTC.

This clone was recorded only once. The rearrangement links TRBV5-5 to TRBJ1-1, with no clear D. This CDR3 region has 14 residues. CDR1 and CDR2 from the germline V gene are SGHKS and YYEKEE (reference sequence). V lost 0 bases and J lost 5, with 11 bases in between. CDR3 protein: CASSLEEVRTEAFF. In nucleotides, the CDR3 is TGTGCCAGCAGCTTGGAAGAGGTGAGAACTGAAGCTTTCTTT.

This chain uses TRBV9 with TRBJ2-3; D is possibly TRBD2 (7 bases). Per the germline V gene, CDR1 is SGDLS and CDR2 is YYNGEE. The CDR3 spans 18 residues. V dropped 4 bases and J dropped 2 bases, with 23 bases sitting between them. The DNA for the CDR3 is TGTGCCAGCAGCTCGAGCGGTTTGACGGGGGGCGACACAGATACGCAGTATTTT. Its protein is CASSSSGLTGGDTDTQYF.

CDR3 loop: CASSVDGGATDTQYF. CDR3 coding DNA: TGTGCCAGCAGCGTAGATGGCGGCGCCACAGATACGCAGTATTTT. The chain employs TRBV9 and TRBJ2-3; D is uncertain. Between the trimmed V and J ends, which lost 0 bases and 2 bases, there was a span of 10 bases. The CDR3 consists of 15 residues. Germline V gene sequence: CDR1 SGDLS, CDR2 YYNGEE.

The gene calls are TRBV5-1 and TRBJ2-2; D may be TRBD2 (6 bases). The CDR3 loop spans 14 amino acids. The germline V and J ends were trimmed by 7 bases and 4 bases, with 14 bases remaining between them. From germline, CDR1 is SGHRS and CDR2 YFSETQ. The chain's CDR3 is CASLAGRGTGELFF. CDR3 nucleotides: TGCGCCAGCCTGGCGGGAAGGGGCACCGGGGAGCTGTTTTTT.

This sequence joins TRBV9 and TRBJ1-6; perhaps TRBD1 as D (6 bases). Per germline, CDR1 SGDLS and CDR2 YYNGEE. V was clipped by 1 base and J by 7 bases, with 9 bases between them. The CDR3 runs 14 residues. In DNA, the CDR3 is TGTGCCAGCAGCGTATCAGGGGACAATTCACCCCTCCACTTT. It codes for CASSVSGDNSPLHF.

This chain uses TRBV27 with TRBJ2-7; TRBD1 matches 11 bases. Germline assignment: CDR1 MNHEY and CDR2 SMNVEV (reference sequence). V lost 5 bases to trimming and J lost 4 bases; unmatched junction nucleotides: 4. The CDR3 has 14 amino acids. For the CDR3, the DNA is TGTGCCAGCAGTGTGGGACAGGGGGGGTACGAGCAGTACTTC. Its translation: CASSVGQGGYEQYF.

The rearrangement uses TRBV7-9 and TRBJ2-5; D remains ambiguous. The J call is doubtful: the DNA matches TRBJ2-7 better. The CDR3 is made up of 12 amino acids. Per the germline V gene, CDR1 is SEHNR and CDR2 is FQNEAQ (reference sequence). The chain's CDR3 is CASSQDPGEQYF. The CDR3 DNA reads TGTGCCAGCAGCCAGGATCCGGGCGAGCAGTACTTC.

The chain is built from TRBV2 and TRBJ2-3, with 8 bases lining up with TRBD2. J was trimmed by 0 bases and V by 6 bases; bases with no gene match: 2. The CDR3 length is 14 residues. Germline V gene lookup returns CDR1 SNHLY and CDR2 FYNNEI. CDR3 loop: CASRLAESTDTQYF. The CDR3 DNA follows: TGTGCCAGCAGACTAGCGGAAAGCACAGATACGCAGTATTTT.

V gene TRBV13 combines with J gene TRBJ2-7; D ambiguous. V was trimmed by 0 bases and J by 6 bases, leaving 3 bases between them. The germline V gene has CDR1 PRHDT and CDR2 FYEKMQ (reference sequence). The CDR3 sequence is 11 residues long. The CDR3 loop reads CASSLGPEQYF. As DNA, the CDR3 is TGTGCCAGCAGCTTAGGCCCCGAGCAGTACTTC.

The chain joins TRBV6-6 to TRBJ2-7; D ambiguous. The V end was cut by 5 bases, the J end by 5 bases, with 10 bases between. From germline, CDR1 is MNHNY and CDR2 SVGAGI (reference sequence). CDR3 size: 12 residues. CDR3 sequence (DNA): TGTGCCAGCAGTCGACATAGGGACGAGCAGTACTTC. This gives the protein CASSRHRDEQYF.

V usage is TRBV7-2 and J usage is TRBJ1-2; D might be TRBD1 (6 bases). CDR1 is SGHTA and CDR2 is FQGNSA in the germline V gene. The CDR3 length is 15 residues. V shed 0 bases and J shed 6 bases, with 14 bases lying between them. CDR3 in amino acids: CASSLALPGADGYTF. The CDR3 DNA reads as TGTGCCAGCAGCTTAGCGCTACCGGGGGCGGATGGCTACACCTTC.

This chain links TRBV4-3 with TRBJ2-1, with 8 bases lining up with TRBD2. CDR3 size: 16 residues. The germline gives CDR1 LGHNA, CDR2 YSLEER. Trimming took 1 base from V and 3 from J; bases not matched to a gene: 5. CDR3 sequence: CASSQGPTSVYNEQFF. In DNA form, the CDR3 reads TGCGCCAGCAGCCAAGGTCCGACTAGCGTCTACAATGAGCAGTTCTTC.

V is TRBV7-2 and J is TRBJ2-2, with 9 positions matching TRBD1. Losses at the gene ends were 0 bases for V and 4 bases for J; bases not matched to a gene: 6. In germline, CDR1 is SGHTA, CDR2 FQGNSA. The CDR3 consists of 17 residues. In DNA form, the CDR3 reads TGTGCCAGCAGCTTAGCAATTCTGACAGGGGGCACCGGGGAGCTGTTTTTT. Translated: CASSLAILTGGTGELFF.

The chain is built from TRBV11-2 and TRBJ2-7; 10 bases are shared with TRBD1. The CDR3 is made up of 15 amino acids. V shed 5 bases, J shed 4 bases, and the junction held 8 bases outside the gene matches. CDR1 is SGHAT and CDR2 is FQNNGV in the germline V gene. CDR3 nucleotide sequence: TGTGCCAGCAGCCCCGGGACAGGGGTCGCGTACGAGCAGTACTTC. Protein sequence: CASSPGTGVAYEQYF.

This rearrangement joins TRBV28 to TRBJ1-4, with 9 bases lining up with TRBD1. V gave up 7 bases and J gave up 8 bases; unmatched junction bases: 11. The germline gives CDR1 MDHEN, CDR2 SYDVKM. The CDR3 consists of 15 residues. The DNA of the CDR3 is TGTGCCAGCACTAAACTCGGGACAGGGAACGAAAAACTGTTTTTT. Translation gives CASTKLGTGNEKLFF.

The chain carries TRBV21-1 and TRBJ1-2; the table's TRBD1 call for D was not verified on the DNA. TRBV21-1 is assigned pseudogene status. The CDR3 covers 13 residues. The CDR3 DNA sequence: TGTGCCAGCAGCAAAGGGACAGGCGATGGCTACACCTTC. Its translation: CASSKGTGDGYTF.

The chain carries TRBV5-4 and TRBJ1-4; D is ambiguous. This CDR3 is built from 14 residues. Germline loops: CDR1 SGHNT, CDR2 YYREEE (reference sequence). The V end was cut by 7 bases, the J end by 6 bases, with 16 bases between. CDR3 in amino acids: CASGAEVLDEKLFF. In DNA, the CDR3 is TGTGCCAGCGGCGCGGAGGTTTTAGATGAAAAACTGTTTTTT.